One and the same sample provided the 30 T cell receptor beta chains below, sequenced in a study of molecular identifiers for immune sequencing clone quantification. Each CDR3 protein gets one entry after TCRdb re-called the PCR reads with MiXCR. This table has about 300,000 distinct CDR3 sequences, 20% to 25% appearing once. Sequencing used naive CD8+ T cells from blood, with Jurkat cell RNA spiked in. Subset: FACS-sorted CD8+CD4-CCR7+CD45RA+ naive T cells. The receptors were gathered from a human donor in good health. Some libraries in this study had Jurkat cell RNA spiked in.

This clonotype was counted ten times or more. The rearrangement joins TRBV6-2 or TRBV6-3 to TRBJ1-5; D is perhaps TRBD1 (5 bases). V was pared by 6 bases and J by 0 bases, with 15 bases between. The CDR3 totals 16 residues. Germline CDR1 MNHEY, CDR2 SVGEGT. CDR3 nucleotides: TGTGCCAGCAGACGCGAGACAGAGTATAGCAATCAGCCCCAGCATTTT. It codes for CASRRETEYSNQPQHF.

The chain recombines TRBV13 with TRBJ1-5; 7 bases match TRBD1. Trimming took 4 bases from V and 4 from J; bases not matched to a gene: 7. The CDR3 is 15 residues long. Germline V gene data show CDR1 as PRHDT and CDR2 as FYEKMQ (reference sequence). The CDR3 nucleotides are TGTGCCAGCAGCTCAGGGACAGACCCAAATCAGCCCCAGCATTTT. It is translated as CASSSGTDPNQPQHF.

With regard to this clonotype: This may stem from a read error, because a much larger clone lies one nucleotide away. The chain carries TRBV27 and TRBJ2-7; the D gene is possibly TRBD1 (6 bases). V shed 4 bases and J shed 8 bases, with 21 bases lying between them. The germline CDR1 and CDR2 sequences are MNHEY and SMNVEV (reference sequence). This CDR3 region has 15 residues. The CDR3 reads CASSYSGRGQYKQYF. The CDR3 coding sequence is TGTGCCAGCAGTTACTCTGGCAGGGGCCAGTACAAGCAGTACTTC.

Many counts were recorded for this clonotype. The J gene is TRBJ2-3, the V gene TRBV7-9, with a possible D match to TRBD2 (6 bases). Trimming took off 10 bases at V and 3 bases at J, with 14 bases between the two ends. The CDR3 has 13 residues. The germline V gene encodes CDR1 SEHNR and CDR2 FQNEAQ (reference sequence). CDR3 loop: CAIWREKTDTQYF. CDR3 DNA sequence: TGTGCCATATGGAGGGAAAAAACAGATACGCAGTATTTT.

There are a few counts of this clonotype. The CDR3 protein is CSARDQYGRRGEQFF. CDR3 nucleotide sequence: TGCAGTGCTAGAGATCAATACGGGAGAAGGGGTGAGCAGTTCTTC. The chain links TRBV20-1 to TRBJ2-1; tentative D call: TRBD2 (6 bases). V lost 0 bases and J lost 9, with 18 bases in between. Germline V CDR1 and CDR2: DFQATT, SNEGSKA (reference sequence). CDR3 length: 15 amino acids.

In regard to this clonotype: A much larger clone differs by one base, so this may be a read error. V is TRBV6-2 or TRBV6-3 and J is TRBJ1-5, with D perhaps matching TRBD1 (6 bases). The CDR3 consists of 15 residues. Trimming removed 4 bases from V and 2 bases from J, with 12 bases in between. Germline-derived CDR1 and CDR2 are MNHEY and SVGEGT. The CDR3 sequence: CASSSTEGGNQPQHF. In nucleotides, the CDR3 is TGTGCCAGCAGTTCGACAGAGGGGGGCAATCAGCCCCAGCATTTT.

This clonotype was detected once. A much bigger clone sits one base away, suggesting this may be a read error. The conserved closing phenylalanine or tryptophan is absent in this CDR3, likely reflecting a read error. The chain joins TRBV5-1 to TRBJ2-2; no reliable D call. Trimming removed 0 bases at V and 1 base at J, with 7 bases between. Looked up from germline, CDR1 is SGHRS and CDR2 is YFSETQ. The CDR3 extends over 15 amino acids. DNA for the CDR3: TGCGCCAGCAGCTTGGTATGGGAGAACACCGGGGAGCTGTTTTTA. This sequence encodes CASSLVWENTGELFL.

This clonotype has more than one count but fewer than ten. The chain couples TRBV20-1 to TRBJ2-7; D may be TRBD1 (6 bases). Germline V gene lookup returns CDR1 DFQATT and CDR2 SNEGSKA (reference sequence). CDR3 length: 15 residues. The V gene lost 0 bases and the J gene lost 3 bases, with 15 bases spanning the gap. In nucleotides, the CDR3 is TGCAGTGCTAGAGATCTAACAGGGACCCTCTACGAGCAGTACTTC. Its translation: CSARDLTGTLYEQYF.

In its sample, this clonotype was seen many times. V is TRBV21-1 and J is TRBJ1-2. TRBV21-1 is given as a pseudogene. The CDR3 contains 16 residues. CDR3 in amino acids: CASSKAAVRANYGYTF. The CDR3 nucleotides read TGTGCCAGCAGCAAAGCCGCCGTCAGAGCTAACTATGGCTACACCTTC.

This clonotype appeared many times. This chain joins TRBV29-1 and TRBJ2-3; 10 nucleotides align to TRBD1. The germline V gene encodes CDR1 SQVTM and CDR2 ANQGSEA. The CDR3 sequence is 14 residues long. V was clipped by 8 bases and J by 2 bases; unmatched bases: 7. CDR3 sequence: CSPRGQGYTDTQYF. CDR3 nucleotide sequence: TGCAGCCCGAGGGGACAGGGGTACACAGATACGCAGTATTTT.

Only a few counts were recorded for this clonotype. The chain has TRBV4-2 and TRBJ2-1, with D perhaps matching TRBD1 (6 bases). From germline, CDR1 is LGHNA and CDR2 YNFKEQ. Trimming took 1 base from V and 8 from J, leaving 9 bases between them. The CDR3 sequence is 13 residues long. The chain's CDR3 is CASSQGRGDEQFF. CDR3 nucleotide sequence: TGTGCCAGCAGCCAAGGCAGGGGCGATGAGCAGTTCTTC.

The table lists this clonotype with many counts. The chain's CDR3 is CASSSSSEAQETQYF. The CDR3 DNA reads as TGTGCCAGCAGTTCCTCTAGCGAAGCACAAGAGACCCAGTACTTC. This rearrangement joins TRBV28 to TRBJ2-5; a possible D gene is TRBD2 (6 bases). The ends were cut back, 4 bases at V and 2 bases at J, with 14 bases in the middle. The CDR3 contains 15 residues. Germline lookup yields CDR1 MDHEN and CDR2 SYDVKM.

In the case of this clonotype: A much larger clone differs by one base, so this may be a read error. The rearrangement links TRBV4-1 to TRBJ1-1; 7 bases agree with TRBD1. CDR3 length: 18 residues. V lost 1 base to trimming and J lost 3 bases; unmatched junction nucleotides: 14. Per germline, CDR1 MGHRA and CDR2 YSYEKL. CDR3 nucleotide sequence: TGCGCCAGCAGCCAAGCCCTGACCGGGACAGCTTTGGACACTGAAGCTTTCTTT. This translates into CASSQALTGTALDTEAFF.

There are many counts of this clonotype. The J gene is TRBJ2-3, the V gene TRBV7-9; 7 bases match TRBD1. The V gene's germline CDR1 is SEHNR and CDR2 FQNEAQ (reference sequence). The CDR3 loop spans 15 amino acids. V was clipped by 5 bases and J by 3 bases; unmatched bases: 8. The CDR3 spells CASSTGTAVTDTQYF. Written as DNA, the CDR3 is TGTGCCAGCAGCACGGGGACAGCAGTAACAGATACGCAGTATTTT.

This clonotype was found a few times. The genes are TRBV12-3 or TRBV12-4 and TRBJ2-7, with a tentative D call TRBD1 (5 bases). The germline V and J ends were trimmed by 6 bases and 4 bases, with 16 bases remaining between them. The CDR3 consists of 14 residues. CDR3 sequence reads: CASRSRVGPYEQYF. The DNA for the CDR3 is TGTGCCAGCAGGAGCAGGGTTGGGCCTTACGAGCAGTACTTC.

This clonotype was seen many times. The genes are TRBV4-3 and TRBJ2-4, with 8 bases lining up with TRBD1. In germline, CDR1 is LGHNA, CDR2 YSLEER. V lost 0 bases, J lost 10 bases, and 11 bases stayed unmatched. The CDR3 length is 16 residues. For the CDR3, the DNA is TGCGCCAGCAGCCAAGATGCGGCAGGGGGCCGTAGGATTCAGTACTTC. This gives the protein CASSQDAAGGRRIQYF.

This clonotype occurred many times. The V call is TRBV9, the J call TRBJ2-3; 9 positions match TRBD2. V lost 4 bases to trimming and J lost 0 bases; unmatched junction nucleotides: 9. CDR3 length equals 17 residues. Germline CDR1 and CDR2: SGDLS and YYNGEE. DNA for the CDR3: TGTGCCAGCAGCCCGGAGCGGGGGGCCCCTAGCACAGATACGCAGTATTTT. Translation gives CASSPERGAPSTDTQYF.

In regard to this clonotype: Just one base apart from a much larger clone, this may be a read error. DNA for the CDR3: TGCGCCAGCAGCGGCCTCCAAGAGACCCGGTACTTC. It specifies CASSGLQETRYF. This chain joins TRBV5-1 and TRBJ2-5; the D is unclear. The length of the CDR3 is 12 residues. Germline-derived CDR1 and CDR2 are SGHRS and YFSETQ.

About this clonotype itself: A clone one base away is much larger, so this may be a read error. CDR3 DNA sequence: TGTGGCAGCAGTGAATCCGACAGCGACTACAATGAGCAGTTCTTC. It translates to CGSSESDSDYNEQFF. V usage is TRBV25-1 and J usage is TRBJ2-1; possible D gene TRBD1, 5 bases. CDR1 is MGHDK and CDR2 is SYGVNS in the germline V gene. The CDR3 is 15 residues long.

The table lists this clonotype with many counts. The gene calls are TRBV9 and TRBJ2-4, with a weak D call TRBD2 (6 bases). CDR1 is SGDLS and CDR2 is YYNGEE in the germline V gene. The CDR3 spans 12 residues. V was shortened by 3 bases and J by 6 bases, with 7 bases between the two germline ends. CDR3 sequence reads: CASSGGGNIQYF. The CDR3 region has the DNA TGTGCCAGCAGCGGGGGAGGAAACATTCAGTACTTC.

In regard to this clonotype: Being one base from a much bigger clone, this may be a read error. This chain links TRBV19 with TRBJ1-5, with TRBD1 matching 7 bases. Germline assignment: CDR1 LNHDA and CDR2 SQIVND (reference sequence). This CDR3 comprises 15 residues. DNA for the CDR3: TGTGCCAGTAGTATAGAGGAGGGGGCCGGTCAGCCCCGGCATTTT. It encodes CASSIEEGAGQPRHF.

This clonotype came up many times. The chain employs TRBV7-9 and TRBJ1-2; D not resolved. CDR3 length: 12 residues. With 5 bases removed from V and 6 bases from J, the gap between germline ends came to 10 bases. The V gene's germline CDR1 is SEHNR and CDR2 FQNEAQ (reference sequence). The CDR3 nucleotides read TGTGCCAGCAGCCCCCGAGCGGATGGCTACACCTTC. As protein: CASSPRADGYTF.

The CDR3 loop reads CASSSARGSQQETQYF. The CDR3 DNA sequence: TGTGCCAGCAGCTCTGCGAGGGGGTCCCAGCAAGAGACCCAGTACTTC. The chain carries TRBV7-9 and TRBJ2-5, with a tentative D call TRBD1 (6 bases). The CDR3 contains 16 residues. Germline V gene lookup returns CDR1 SEHNR and CDR2 FQNEAQ (reference sequence). V shed 4 bases and J shed 2 bases, with 17 bases lying between them.

This clonotype was recorded many times. The chain employs TRBV7-9 and TRBJ1-1; TRBD1 matches 7 bases. Germline V gene data show CDR1 as SEHNR and CDR2 as FQNEAQ (reference sequence). This CDR3 has 14 residues. The V and J ends lost 3 bases and 1 base, in that order; junction bases with no gene match: 2. The CDR3 nucleotides read TGTGCCAGCAGCTTGACAGGGCAGAACACTGAAGCTTTCTTT. Translated, it gives CASSLTGQNTEAFF. Filled out from reference TRBV7-9 and TRBJ1-1, the complete variable domain reads DTGVSQNPRHKITKRGQNVTFRCDPISEHNRLYWYRQTLGQGPEFLTYFQNEAQLEKSRLLSDRFSAERPKGSFSTLEIQRTEQGDSAMYLCASSLTGQNTEAFFGQGTRLTVV.

As regards this clonotype: A clone one base away is much larger, so this may be a read error. J is TRBJ1-4 and V is TRBV12-3 or TRBV12-4; D gene uncertain. This CDR3 spans 14 amino acids. V lost 6 bases and J lost 4, with 12 bases in between. The CDR3 loop is CASREGGINEKLFF. For the CDR3, the DNA is TGTGCCAGCAGAGAGGGTGGAATTAATGAAAAACTGTTTTTT.

Regarding this clonotype: A much larger clone differs by one base, so this may be a read error. The gene calls are TRBV7-6 and TRBJ2-7; D gene ambiguous. This CDR3 is built from 13 residues. CDR1 and CDR2 from the germline V gene are SGHVS and FNYEAQ. DNA of the CDR3: TGTGCCAGCAGCCCATCCCCCGAGGACGAGCAGCACTTC. Its translation is CASSPSPEDEQHF.

This clonotype was seen a few times. The chain is built from TRBV7-9 and TRBJ2-7; possibly TRBD1 for D (5 bases). This CDR3 comprises 12 residues. Germline V gene data show CDR1 as SEHNR and CDR2 as FQNEAQ (reference sequence). Trimming took 10 bases from V and 1 from J, leaving 11 bases between them. The chain's CDR3 is CATDQGSYEQYF. In DNA, the CDR3 is TGTGCCACCGATCAGGGTTCCTACGAGCAGTACTTC.

This clonotype was observed many times. V gene TRBV28 combines with J gene TRBJ2-7; no firm D call. Deletions cut 6 bases from V and 3 bases from J, with 12 bases between. CDR1 is MDHEN, CDR2 SYDVKM, per germline. The CDR3 runs 13 residues. The CDR3 nucleotides are TGTGCCAGCAGCCCGGCCAGTCACTACGAGCAGTACTTC. This translates into CASSPASHYEQYF.

This clonotype was detected many times. The chain links TRBV21-1 to TRBJ1-4. TRBV21-1 is termed a pseudogene. The CDR3 loop spans 17 amino acids. The CDR3 region is CASRGSGGRTTNEKLFF. As DNA, the CDR3 is TGTGCCAGCAGAGGAAGCGGGGGACGGACAACTAATGAAAAACTGTTTTTT.

A remark on this clonotype: A read error is possible here, since a much larger clone lies one base away. The rearrangement uses TRBV28 and TRBJ2-1; D remains unclear. This CDR3 has 16 residues. Germline-derived CDR1 and CDR2 are MDHEN and SYDVKM. This CDR3 reads CASSPRSREELNEQSF. The CDR3 DNA is TGTGCCAGCAGCCCGCGGAGCAGAGAGGAGCTCAATGAGCAGTCCTTC. The full variable domain, rest sourced from reference TRBV28 and TRBJ2-1, is DVKVTQSSRYLVKRTGEKVFLECVQDMDHENMFWYRQDPGLGLRLIYFSYDVKMKEKGDIPEGYSVSREKKERFSLILESASTNQTSMYLCASSPRSREELNEQSFGPGTRLTVL.